Each of the 17 T cell receptor beta chains below was sequenced from the same sample in a study of T cell responses to AZD1222 COVID-19 vaccine. Some clones are missing from TCRdb's copy, which holds only in-frame ones; the method was immunoSEQ multiplex PCR. This sample carries some 96,000 clones, around 90% of them seen once, and the ten largest clones take over 1.5%. Sequences were derived from peripheral blood, sampled on day 0 of AZD1222 vaccination. These TCRs come from an adult in good health.

The chain combines TRBV28 with TRBJ1-1; tentatively, D is TRBD1 (5 bases). CDR3 length equals 14 residues. CDR1 is MDHEN and CDR2 is SYDVKM in the germline V gene. V was pared by 6 bases and J by 8 bases, with 19 bases between. The CDR3 here is CASSSTERGREAFF. The CDR3 DNA reads TGTGCCAGCAGCTCAACAGAGAGGGGACGAGAAGCTTTCTTT.

This sequence joins TRBV19 and TRBJ2-7; D unclear. The CDR3 covers 14 residues. CDR1 LNHDA and CDR2 SQIVND come from the germline V gene (reference sequence). V lost 6 bases to trimming and J lost 5 bases, with 17 bases between them. Written as DNA, the CDR3 is TGTGCCAGTAGGGCTACAGTGGGGTTCCACGAGCAGTACTTC. Translating gives CASRATVGFHEQYF.

The chain links TRBV29-1 to TRBJ1-1; 9 positions match TRBD1. With 7 bases clipped from V and 11 bases from J, the junction kept 8 bases outside the gene matches. The CDR3 spans 11 residues. In germline, CDR1 is SQVTM, CDR2 ANQGSEA. Here the CDR3 reads CSAQQGASAFF. DNA of the CDR3: TGCAGCGCCCAACAGGGGGCTTCGGCTTTCTTT.

In this sample, this clone turned up once. The chain links TRBV6-5 to TRBJ2-7; the D gene is possibly TRBD2 (6 bases). The V end was cut by 5 bases, the J end by 5 bases, with 13 bases between. The CDR3 contains 13 residues. CDR1 and CDR2 (germline): MNHEY, SVGAGI. In nucleotides, the CDR3 is TGTGCCAGCAGTACTAGCACGACCCACGAGCAGTACTTC. Protein: CASSTSTTHEQYF.

This clone was counted between two and nine times. The chain carries TRBV7-8 and TRBJ2-7; D might be TRBD2 (7 bases). The CDR3 spans 14 residues. Trimming shortened V by 1 base and J by 5 bases, and 12 bases separated the two germline ends. Germline values: CDR1 SGHVS, CDR2 FQNEAQ. The CDR3 DNA reads TGTGCCAGCAGCTTAGTAGGGGGACTAAACGAGCAGTACTTC. This encodes CASSLVGGLNEQYF.

The rearrangement joins TRBV4-1 to TRBJ2-1; a weak D match, TRBD2 (6 bases). This CDR3 contains 14 residues. CDR1 is MGHRA, CDR2 YSYEKL, per germline. The ends were cut back, 3 bases at V and 8 bases at J, with 14 bases in the middle. Written as DNA, the CDR3 is TGCGCCAGCAGCCAGGAGGGACCCCGGGATGAGCAGTTCTTC. It encodes CASSQEGPRDEQFF.

This sequence joins TRBV15 and TRBJ1-5; D call uncertain. CDR1 is LNHNV and CDR2 is YYDKDF in the germline V gene (reference sequence). V lost 1 base to trimming and J lost 3 bases, with 7 bases between them. This CDR3 has 14 amino acids. This CDR3 reads CATSRGHFNQPQHF. CDR3 DNA sequence: TGTGCCACCAGCAGAGGACATTTCAATCAGCCCCAGCATTTT.

The chain recombines TRBV18 with TRBJ2-3; 10 nucleotides agree with TRBD2. The CDR3 is 19 residues long. The ends lost 3 bases at V and 7 bases at J; junction bases unmatched: 19. CDR1 and CDR2 from the germline V gene are KGHSH and LQKENI. The CDR3 region has the DNA TGTGCCAGCTCACCGGTAGCGGGAGGACCAACGCCCGCACAGAATACGCAGTATTTT. Translation: CASSPVAGGPTPAQNTQYF.

This clone appeared once. This rearrangement joins TRBV2 to TRBJ2-7; maybe TRBD1 (5 bases). CDR3 size: 14 residues. V was trimmed by 5 bases and J by 6 bases, leaving 17 bases between them. Germline CDR1 is SNHLY and CDR2 is FYNNEI. The CDR3: CASSQGLTPGEQYF. The CDR3 nucleotides read TGTGCCAGCAGTCAGGGATTAACTCCTGGCGAGCAGTACTTC.

The J gene is TRBJ1-5, the V gene TRBV23-1, with D perhaps TRBD1 (6 bases). TRBV23-1 is an ORF, and what it does is uncertain. CDR3 length: 17 amino acids. V was shortened by 2 bases and J by 4 bases, with 18 bases between the two germline ends. CDR3 residues: CASSQGGPSNGNQPQHF. The DNA of the CDR3 is TGCGCCAGCAGTCAAGGGGGGCCGAGTAACGGGAATCAGCCCCAGCATTTT.

The genes are TRBV19 and TRBJ1-2; D is perhaps TRBD1 (6 bases). The CDR3 totals 14 residues. The V end lost 4 bases, the J end lost 6 bases, and 15 bases lay between the germline ends. The V gene's germline CDR1 is LNHDA and CDR2 SQIVND (reference sequence). CDR3 sequence reads: CASSNTLDSDGYTF. In nucleotides, the CDR3 is TGTGCCAGTAGTAATACCCTGGACAGCGATGGCTACACCTTC.

This sequence joins TRBV11-2 and TRBJ2-1; no firm D call. This CDR3 spans 14 amino acids. V lost 5 bases and J lost 9, with 17 bases in between. Per the germline V gene, CDR1 is SGHAT and CDR2 is FQNNGV. The CDR3 region is CASSPLDGRVEQFF. The DNA for the CDR3 is TGTGCCAGCAGCCCCCTAGATGGTCGGGTTGAGCAGTTCTTC.

Concerning this clone: The same CDR3 also results from other DNA sequences found in this sample. The CDR3 DNA reads TGTGCCAGCAGCCAAGTAGGGGGGAACACTGAAGCTTTCTTT. Translating gives CASSQVGGNTEAFF. This chain joins TRBV3-1 (or the pseudogene TRBV3-2) and TRBJ1-1; tentatively, D is TRBD1 (6 bases). Germline CDR1 and CDR2: LGHDT and YNNKEL (reference sequence). There are 14 residues in the CDR3. V shed 1 base and J shed 1 base, with 7 bases lying between them.

The chain carries TRBV27 and TRBJ1-6; tentative D call: TRBD1 (6 bases). The CDR3 runs 16 residues. The V gene's germline CDR1 is MNHEY and CDR2 SMNVEV (reference sequence). V lost 5 bases to trimming and J lost 5 bases, with 16 bases between them. The CDR3 protein is CASSISGAGNNSPLHF. DNA for the CDR3: TGTGCCAGCAGTATCTCAGGGGCTGGGAATAATTCACCCCTCCACTTT.

This clone was detected only a few times. This rearrangement joins TRBV5-1 to TRBJ1-2; TRBD1 aligns across 7 bases. The CDR3 has 15 residues. Germline CDR1 is SGHRS and CDR2 is YFSETQ. V shed 0 bases, J shed 7 bases, and the junction held 9 bases outside the gene matches. CDR3 in amino acids: CASSLEPTGMSGYTF. CDR3 nucleotide sequence: TGCGCCAGCAGCTTGGAACCGACAGGGATGAGTGGCTACACCTTC.

This clone has only a few counts. The J gene is TRBJ2-7, the V gene TRBV6-5, with TRBD1 as a possible D gene (5 bases). Trimming took off 4 bases at V and 0 bases at J, with 13 bases between the two ends. The CDR3 is made up of 15 amino acids. The germline V gene encodes CDR1 MNHEY and CDR2 SVGAGI. CDR3 coding DNA: TGTGCCAGCAGTTCCGGACATGTTGGCTCCTACGAGCAGTACTTC. Protein sequence: CASSSGHVGSYEQYF.

The chain joins TRBV11-1 to TRBJ2-7; D gene uncertain. The CDR3 totals 13 residues. Germline V gene sequence: CDR1 SGHAT, CDR2 FQDESV (reference sequence). V lost 6 bases and J 2 bases, leaving 11 bases between the germline ends. CDR3 nucleotide sequence: TGTGCCAGCAGGGGTCAAGAAACCTACGAGCAGTACTTC. Translation gives CASRGQETYEQYF. The variable domain in full, completed from reference TRBV11-1 and TRBJ2-7, reads EAEVAQSPRYKITEKSQAVAFWCDPISGHATLYWYRQILGQGPELLVQFQDESVVDDSQLPKDRFSAERLKGVDSTLKIQPAELGDSAMYLCASRGQETYEQYFGPGTRLTVT.